The clone carrying this TCR beta chain was seen a few times. The data belong to a study of cytomegalovirus exposure and HLA in healthy donors. PCR amplification relied on 60 Vbeta primers (plus 13 Jbeta primers). Sequenced by immunoSEQ multiplex PCR; TCRdb stores in-frame clones only, minus some. Among approximately 130,000 clones listed, roughly four fifths were seen once. Everyone who donated was a healthy bone marrow donor. V was trimmed by 4 bases and J by 5 bases, leaving 12 bases between them. CDR1 SGHNT and CDR2 YYREEE come from the germline V gene (reference sequence). The CDR3 covers 14 residues.

The sequenced sample consisted of PBMCs. The V gene is TRBV5-4, the J gene TRBJ2-2, with D perhaps TRBD1 (7 bases). This TCR came from a woman in her 40s in good health and CMV-seropositive. This chain's CDR3 is CASSRDSGTGELFF. CDR3 sequence (DNA): TGTGCCAGCAGCAGGGACAGCGGGACCGGGGAGCTGTTTTTT.